This T cell receptor (beta chain) was recorded in a study of CD8 T cells in Susac syndrome. Study overall: At the time their blood was drawn, patients with Susac syndrome were either therapy-naive, on corticosteroids (with some of them also receiving intravenous immunoglobulin), or on intravenous immunoglobulin alone.

The RNA input was 0.5 to 1 ug, and it was reverse transcribed with random hexamers. TCRdb independently ran MiXCR on the immunoSEQ multiplex PCR reads; one entry per CDR3 protein. The sample yields 70,000 to 75,000 distinct CDR3 sequences, around 93% seen once. Sequenced: CD4+ T cells from PBMCs. The clonotype was recovered from a human donor with Susac syndrome.

The CDR3 region is CASSYQAGGLYGTDTQYF. The CDR3 coding sequence is TGTGCCAGCAGTTACCAGGCGGGGGGGCTTTATGGCACAGATACGCAGTATTTT. The chain recombines TRBV6-5 with TRBJ2-3, with 9 bases that match TRBD2. The V and J ends lost 2 bases and 1 base, in that order; junction bases with no gene match: 10. Germline values: CDR1 MNHEY, CDR2 SVGAGI. This CDR3 contains 18 residues.